The clone carrying this TCR beta chain was counted a single time. Its specificity is unknown. Using immunoSEQ multiplex PCR, the repertoire was profiled, and TCRdb retains in-frame clones only, with some absent. The sample holds under 150,000 clones; approximately 90% are singletons and the top ten take 2.5% to 3%. Germline CDR1 and CDR2: SNHLY and FYNNEI. The CDR3 runs 12 residues. Trimming took off 6 bases at V and 5 bases at J, with 10 bases between the two ends. These data belong to a study of T cell responses to AZD1222 COVID-19 vaccine. General study findings and limits: There were mostly white British donors and more females than males, and clonal diversity was possibly underestimated.

Sequenced here: peripheral blood, sampled on day 0 of AZD1222 vaccination. V gene TRBV2 combines with J gene TRBJ2-5; D remains unclear. The receptor comes from an adult in good health. In nucleotides, the CDR3 is TGTGCCAGCAGCTACGACGGGGAGACCCAGTACTTC. Encoded protein: CASSYDGETQYF.